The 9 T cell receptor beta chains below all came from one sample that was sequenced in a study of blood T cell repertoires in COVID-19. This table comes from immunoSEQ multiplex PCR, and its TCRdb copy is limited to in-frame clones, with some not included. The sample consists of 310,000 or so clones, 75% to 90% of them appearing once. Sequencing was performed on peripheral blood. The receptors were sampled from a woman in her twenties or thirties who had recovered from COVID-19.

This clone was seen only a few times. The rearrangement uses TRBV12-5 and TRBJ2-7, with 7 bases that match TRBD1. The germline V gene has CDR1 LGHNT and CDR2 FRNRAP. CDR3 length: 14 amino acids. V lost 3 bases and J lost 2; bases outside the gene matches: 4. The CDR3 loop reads CASGLPGQTYEQYF. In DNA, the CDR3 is TGTGCTAGTGGTTTACCGGGACAGACCTACGAGCAGTACTTC.

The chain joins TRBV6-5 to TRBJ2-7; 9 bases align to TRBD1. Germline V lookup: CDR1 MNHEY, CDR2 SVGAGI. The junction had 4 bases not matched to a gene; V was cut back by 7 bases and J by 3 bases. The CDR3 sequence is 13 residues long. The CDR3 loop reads CASNRDRVYEQYF. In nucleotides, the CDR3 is TGTGCCAGCAATCGGGACAGGGTCTACGAGCAGTACTTC.

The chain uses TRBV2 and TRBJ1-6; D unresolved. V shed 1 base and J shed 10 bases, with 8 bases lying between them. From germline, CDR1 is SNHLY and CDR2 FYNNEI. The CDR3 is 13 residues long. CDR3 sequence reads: CASSEVEGSPLHF. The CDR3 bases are TGTGCCAGCAGTGAAGTCGAGGGATCACCCCTCCACTTT.

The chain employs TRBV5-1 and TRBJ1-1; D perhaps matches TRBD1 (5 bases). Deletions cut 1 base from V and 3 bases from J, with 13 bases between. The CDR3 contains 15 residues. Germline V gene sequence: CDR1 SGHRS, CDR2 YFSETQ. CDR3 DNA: TGCGCCAGCAGCTTGATGAGAGCGGGGGACACTGAAGCTTTCTTT. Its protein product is CASSLMRAGDTEAFF. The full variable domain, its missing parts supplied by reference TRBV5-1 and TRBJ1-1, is KAGVTQTPRYLIKTRGQQVTLSCSPISGHRSVSWYQQTPGQGLQFLFEYFSETQRNKGNFPGRFSGRQFSNSRSEMNVSTLELGDSALYLCASSLMRAGDTEAFFGQGTRLTVV.

The CDR3 coding sequence is TGTGCCAGCAGCCAAGAGGGCACTGAAGCTTTCTTT. Translated: CASSQEGTEAFF. The chain has TRBV9 and TRBJ1-1, with unresolved D. Deletions cut 4 bases from V and 4 bases from J, with 8 bases between. This CDR3 contains 12 residues. Germline lookup yields CDR1 SGDLS and CDR2 YYNGEE.

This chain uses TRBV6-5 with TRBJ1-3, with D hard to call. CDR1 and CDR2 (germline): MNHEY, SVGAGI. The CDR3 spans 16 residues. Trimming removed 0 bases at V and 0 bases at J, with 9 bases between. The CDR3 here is CASSYSGGYSGNTIYF. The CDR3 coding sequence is TGTGCCAGCAGTTACTCCGGCGGCTACTCTGGAAACACCATATATTTT.

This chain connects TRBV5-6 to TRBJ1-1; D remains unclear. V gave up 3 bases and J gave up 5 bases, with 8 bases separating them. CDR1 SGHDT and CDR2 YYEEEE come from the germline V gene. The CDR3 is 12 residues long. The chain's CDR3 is CASSSTGTEAFF. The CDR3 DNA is TGTGCCAGCAGCTCCACGGGGACTGAAGCTTTCTTT.

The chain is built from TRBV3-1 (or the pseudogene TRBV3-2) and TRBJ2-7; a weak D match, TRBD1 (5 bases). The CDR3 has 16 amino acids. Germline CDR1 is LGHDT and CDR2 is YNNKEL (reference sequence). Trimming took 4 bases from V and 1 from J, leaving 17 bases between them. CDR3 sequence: CASSRRPGPQSYEQYF. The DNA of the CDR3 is TGTGCCAGCAGCCGCCGCCCAGGGCCGCAATCCTACGAGCAGTACTTC.

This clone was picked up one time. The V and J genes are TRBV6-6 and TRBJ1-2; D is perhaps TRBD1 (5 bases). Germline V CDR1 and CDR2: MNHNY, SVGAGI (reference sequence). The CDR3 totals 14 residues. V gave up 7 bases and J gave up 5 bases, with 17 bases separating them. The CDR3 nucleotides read TGTGCCAGCACCCAAGAGGCAGGGAGGTATGGCTACACCTTC. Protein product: CASTQEAGRYGYTF.